These 10 T cell receptor beta chains originate from one sample sequenced in a study of T cell responses to AZD1222 COVID-19 vaccine. Sequencing was performed with immunoSEQ multiplex PCR; in TCRdb, only in-frame clones are kept and a portion is missing. The top ten hold approximately 1.8% of the sample, which has approximately 150,000 clones, roughly 91% seen once. This specimen was peripheral blood, taken on day 0 of AZD1222 vaccination. Receptors were obtained from an adult in good health.

There are a few counts of this clone. V and J are TRBV28 and TRBJ1-6; D gene unclear. Germline CDR1 reads MDHEN; CDR2 reads SYDVKM. CDR3 length: 18 residues. Trimming removed 3 bases at V and 6 bases at J, with 21 bases between. The CDR3 loop is CASSFLRPTMGFNSPLHF. DNA of the CDR3: TGTGCCAGCAGTTTTCTCCGGCCAACGATGGGGTTTAATTCACCCCTCCACTTT.

CDR3 DNA: TGTGCCAGCTCACCCCAACGGGGGGCCTGGATCACTGAAGCTTTCTTT. Its protein product is CASSPQRGAWITEAFF. The genes are TRBV18 and TRBJ1-1, with D possibly matching TRBD1 (6 bases). Germline values: CDR1 KGHSH, CDR2 LQKENI. The CDR3 consists of 16 residues. V dropped 3 bases and J dropped 4 bases, with 18 bases sitting between them.

V and J are TRBV28 and TRBJ2-7, with 7 nucleotides matching TRBD2. V trimming: 2 bases; J trimming: 3 bases; junction bases outside the gene matches: 1. Germline lookup yields CDR1 MDHEN and CDR2 SYDVKM. The CDR3 is made up of 13 amino acids. DNA of the CDR3: TGTGCCAGCAGTTTACAGCGGGGCTACGAGCAGTACGTC. As protein: CASSLQRGYEQYV.

The chain joins TRBV6-4 to TRBJ2-1; 12 nucleotides agree with TRBD2. The CDR3 has 14 amino acids. Germline V gives CDR1 MRHNA, CDR2 SNTAGT. J lost 6 bases, V lost 6 bases, and 3 bases had no gene match. Here the CDR3 DNA reads TGTGCCAGCAGGGAGACTAGCGGGAGCAATGAGCAGTTCTTC. Its protein is CASRETSGSNEQFF.

The chain employs TRBV5-1 and TRBJ1-4; TRBD1 matches at 11 bases. The CDR3 loop spans 17 amino acids. The J segment lost 0 bases and the V segment lost 4 bases, leaving 5 bases of the junction unmatched. Germline values: CDR1 SGHRS, CDR2 YFSETQ. CDR3 in amino acids: CASSPGQGASTNEKLFF. The CDR3 DNA follows: TGCGCCAGCAGCCCTGGACAGGGGGCCTCAACTAATGAAAAACTGTTTTTT.

The rearrangement joins TRBV12-3 or TRBV12-4 to TRBJ2-3, with D uncertain. The CDR3 has 11 amino acids. V lost 7 bases and J lost 0, with 2 bases in between. CDR3 sequence: CASKSTDTQYF. As DNA, the CDR3 is TGTGCCAGCAAAAGCACAGATACGCAGTATTTT.

The chain carries TRBV29-1 and TRBJ2-7; TRBD1 aligns across 11 bases. The germline V gene has CDR1 SQVTM and CDR2 ANQGSEA. V was pared by 7 bases and J by 3 bases, with 2 bases of the junction left unmatched. The CDR3 is 12 amino acids. The CDR3 spells CSAGTGGYEQYF. The CDR3 nucleotides are TGCAGCGCCGGGACAGGGGGCTACGAGCAGTACTTC.

This clone appeared once. V is TRBV2 and J is TRBJ2-7, with a tentative D call TRBD1 (6 bases). The CDR3 contains 13 residues. Looked up from germline, CDR1 is SNHLY and CDR2 is FYNNEI. V was shortened by 5 bases and J by 6 bases, with 14 bases between the two germline ends. The DNA of the CDR3 is TGTGCCAGCAGTAACGAACAGGGAAGCGAGCAGTACTTC. Encoded protein: CASSNEQGSEQYF. Based on the CDR3 plus reference TRBV2 and TRBJ2-7, the full variable domain is EPEVTQTPSHQVTQMGQEVILRCVPISNHLYFYWYRQILGQKVEFLVSFYNNEISEKSEIFDDQFSVERPDGSNFTLKIRSTKLEDSAMYFCASSNEQGSEQYFGPGTRLTVT.

In its sample, this clone was seen a few times. This chain links TRBV5-4 with TRBJ1-1, with D perhaps matching TRBD1 (5 bases). V was trimmed by 0 bases and J by 0 bases, leaving 9 bases between them. This CDR3 is built from 15 residues. Germline assignment: CDR1 SGHNT and CDR2 YYREEE (reference sequence). The CDR3 nucleotides are TGTGCCAGCAGCTTGGTCACAGGCTTGAACACTGAAGCTTTCTTT. Protein sequence: CASSLVTGLNTEAFF.

The V call is TRBV6-4, the J call TRBJ1-2, with D perhaps TRBD1 (5 bases). There are 11 residues in the CDR3. From germline, CDR1 is MRHNA and CDR2 SNTAGT. Trimming removed 9 bases at V and 3 bases at J, with 8 bases between. CDR3 DNA sequence: TGTGCCAGACAGGCCCACTATGGCTACACCTTC. This translates into CARQAHYGYTF.